This T cell receptor beta chain comes out of a study of T cell repertoires in cytomegalovirus infection. Study summary: In the study, CMV epitopes included recently identified HLA-C-restricted and well-studied HLA-B-restricted ones. CMV infection plus the matching HLA type was flagged by public TCR beta signatures. Regarding the study as a whole: Across the ex vivo response, the dominant clonotypes were HLA-C-restricted CMV-specific TCR beta clonotypes. There were carriers of CMV plus the relevant HLA, and cumulative public TCR beta family frequency identified them.

In TCRdb, the reads were re-called with MiXCR into one record per CDR3 protein. The sample consists of 900,000 to 950,000 distinct CDR3 sequences, about a third of them appearing once. This clonotype was detected only a few times. The antigen is undetermined. This CDR3 region has 13 residues. V was clipped by 6 bases and J by 10 bases, with 16 bases between them. CDR1 is MNHEY and CDR2 is SVGAGI in the germline V gene. The genes are TRBV6-5 and TRBJ2-1; tentative D call: TRBD1 (5 bases). The material sequenced was cultured CD8+ T cells from PBMCs, taken from culture after CMV antigen stimulation. The TCR sequence derives from a human donor in good health (CMV status not recorded). Some clones in this sample may be carry-over from other donors' samples. CDR3 DNA sequence: TGTGCCAGCAGGACAGACGTCGGCTTGGAGCAGTTCTTC. Translating it yields CASRTDVGLEQFF.